Below, 29 T cell receptor beta chains from the same sample are listed, as sequenced in a study of Ad26.COV2.S vaccination and SARS-CoV-2 variants. Described treatment: 15 to 20 received Ad26.COV2.S at low or high dose, single or two shots; several received placebo; per-sample allocation not given. Repertoires come from day 63 after the first vaccine or placebo injection. Profiled with immunoSEQ multiplex PCR; TCRdb holds only in-frame clones, not every one. This sample has just under 250,000 clones, with roughly 90% found just once. The sample was peripheral blood, taken in a trial of Ad26.COV2.S vaccine versus placebo. The receptor set was obtained from a person between 18 and 65 years old who received the Ad26.COV2.S COVID-19 vaccine or a placebo.

The CDR3 loop is CASSPLGELAYEQYF. The CDR3 DNA is TGCGCCAGCAGCCCGCTGGGGGAATTGGCCTACGAGCAGTACTTC. The chain employs TRBV5-1 and TRBJ2-7; possibly TRBD1 or TRBD2 for D (5 bases each). The CDR3 runs to 15 residues. Germline CDR1 and CDR2: SGHRS and YFSETQ. V was clipped by 4 bases and J by 2 bases, with 16 bases between them. The entire variable domain, with the rest obtained from reference TRBV5-1 and TRBJ2-7, is as follows: KAGVTQTPRYLIKTRGQQVTLSCSPISGHRSVSWYQQTPGQGLQFLFEYFSETQRNKGNFPGRFSGRQFSNSRSEMNVSTLELGDSALYLCASSPLGELAYEQYFGPGTRLTVT.

The J gene is TRBJ2-7, the V gene TRBV30; 11 positions match TRBD1. Germline trimming cut 7 bases from V and 3 bases from J; bases unmatched to any gene: 8. The CDR3 length is 14 residues. Germline V lookup: CDR1 GTSNPN, CDR2 SVGIG (reference sequence). CDR3 coding DNA: TGTGCCTTCTCCGGGACAGGGGGAGACTACGAGCAGTACTTC. Residues: CAFSGTGGDYEQYF.

This chain links TRBV10-3 with TRBJ2-2, with TRBD2 identical over 7 bases. The V and J ends lost 6 bases and 9 bases, in that order; junction bases with no gene match: 13. In germline, CDR1 is ENHRY, CDR2 SYGVKD. The CDR3 spans 15 residues. CDR3 loop: CAISPHGTTARELFF. The CDR3 bases are TGTGCCATCAGCCCGCATGGGACTACCGCCCGGGAGCTGTTTTTT.

The rearrangement uses TRBV6-5 and TRBJ2-3; D perhaps matches TRBD2 (6 bases). Germline V gene data show CDR1 as MNHEY and CDR2 as SVGAGI. With 6 bases removed from V and 0 bases from J, the gap between germline ends came to 13 bases. The CDR3 sequence is 15 residues long. CDR3 DNA: TGTGCCAGCAGCTTCGCCGGGACTAGCACAGATACGCAGTATTTT. It translates to CASSFAGTSTDTQYF.

This chain connects TRBV5-1 to TRBJ2-2, with D possibly TRBD1 on 6 matching bases. The CDR3 loop spans 17 amino acids. V was cut by 3 bases and J by 4 bases, with 19 bases left in between. Germline CDR1 SGHRS, CDR2 YFSETQ. Here the CDR3 DNA reads TGCGCCAGCAGCTCAAAAGGGCAGGGGCCTCTCACCGGGGAGCTGTTTTTT. Protein sequence: CASSSKGQGPLTGELFF.

The chain links TRBV7-3 to TRBJ2-5; D might be TRBD1 or TRBD2, each matching 6 bases. This CDR3 region has 14 residues. Germline V gene data show CDR1 as SGHTA and CDR2 as FQGTGA. Trimming removed 3 bases from V and 4 bases from J, with 12 bases in between. CDR3 coding DNA: TGTGCCAGCAGCTTCGGGGGCTCGGGAGAGACCCAGTACTTC. This codes for CASSFGGSGETQYF. The entire variable domain, with the rest obtained from reference TRBV7-3 and TRBJ2-5, is as follows: GAGVSQTPSNKVTEKGKYVELRCDPISGHTALYWYRQSLGQGPEFLIYFQGTGAADDSGLPNDRFFAVRPEGSVSTLKIQRTERGDSAVYLCASSFGGSGETQYFGPGTRLLVL.

This chain links TRBV6-2 or TRBV6-3 with TRBJ2-5, with TRBD1 matching over 10 bases. CDR3 size: 15 residues. V was clipped by 6 bases and J by 2 bases; unmatched bases: 6. CDR1 MNHEY and CDR2 SVGEGT come from the germline V gene. CDR3 in DNA: TGTGCCAGCAGCTTCCCGGGACAGGGGCAAGAGACCCAGTACTTC. Its protein product is CASSFPGQGQETQYF.

This sequence joins TRBV4-1 and TRBJ2-5, with 10 positions matching TRBD2. This CDR3 spans 20 amino acids. CDR1 and CDR2 (germline): MGHRA, YSYEKL. J gave up 3 bases and V 1 base, and 17 bases lay outside the gene matches. Here the CDR3 reads CASSQVMGRTSGNRKETQYF. CDR3 coding DNA: TGCGCCAGCAGCCAAGTGATGGGGAGAACTAGCGGGAATAGGAAAGAGACCCAGTACTTC.

The table lists this clone with a few counts. The CDR3 here is CASSLAQVGGANVLTF. CDR3 nucleotides: TGTGCCAGCAGCTTGGCCCAGGTCGGTGGGGCCAACGTCCTGACTTTC. The chain recombines TRBV5-4 with TRBJ2-6; D unresolved. CDR1 is SGHNT and CDR2 is YYREEE in the germline V gene (reference sequence). V dropped 0 bases and J dropped 3 bases, with 10 bases sitting between them. This CDR3 is 16 amino acids long.

This clone was recorded once. The junction does not match germline at one end; this may be a read error. CDR3: CASSLTNPADAFF. The CDR3, as DNA: TGTGCCAGTAGCCTGACTAATCCGGCTGATGCTTTCTTT. This chain uses TRBV19 with TRBJ1-1; no reliable D call. The V gene's germline CDR1 is LNHDA and CDR2 SQIVND (reference sequence). This CDR3 is built from 13 residues.

The V call is TRBV6-5, the J call TRBJ1-1; D call uncertain. Germline assignment: CDR1 MNHEY and CDR2 SVGAGI. The CDR3 totals 13 residues. V was clipped by 6 bases and J by 10 bases, with 18 bases between them. Written as DNA, the CDR3 is TGTGCCAGCAGCGCGGACGGTCCTTCTCGAGCTTTCTTT. The encoded protein is CASSADGPSRAFF.

This clone has at least ten counts. The chain recombines TRBV27 with TRBJ2-5; no firm D call. V lost 7 bases and J 3 bases, leaving 12 bases between the germline ends. The germline V gene encodes CDR1 MNHEY and CDR2 SMNVEV (reference sequence). This CDR3 is built from 13 residues. In DNA form, the CDR3 reads TGTGCCAGCATTCAATTAGGCGAAGAGACCCAGTACTTC. Encoded protein: CASIQLGEETQYF.

In this sample, this clone turned up once. The gene calls are TRBV7-9 and TRBJ1-2; TRBD1 agrees at 8 bases. This CDR3 spans 15 amino acids. J gave up 4 bases and V 1 base, and 5 bases lay outside the gene matches. Germline V CDR1 and CDR2: SEHNR, FQNEAQ (reference sequence). CDR3 protein: CASSLGGQEFYGYTF. For the CDR3, the DNA is TGTGCCAGCAGCTTAGGGGGACAGGAATTCTATGGCTACACCTTC.

The chain carries TRBV11-2 and TRBJ2-2; D is ambiguous. This CDR3 has 13 amino acids. Deletions cut 3 bases from V and 7 bases from J, with 9 bases between. Germline CDR1 and CDR2: SGHAT and FQNNGV. The CDR3 region has the DNA TGTGCCAGCAGCTTTTCGGAAAACGGGGAGCTGTTTTTT. This gives the protein CASSFSENGELFF.

The sample holds one count of this clone. The chain is built from TRBV30 and TRBJ1-5; possible D gene TRBD1, 5 bases. V lost 3 bases and J 3 bases, leaving 9 bases between the germline ends. CDR1 is GTSNPN, CDR2 SVGIG, per germline (reference sequence). The CDR3 totals 13 residues. The CDR3 bases are TGTGCCTGGAGCCCCGGGACCAATCAGCCCCAGCATTTT. Residues: CAWSPGTNQPQHF.

The V gene is TRBV30, the J gene TRBJ1-3; D is unresolved. V was shortened by 4 bases and J by 2 bases, with 9 bases between the two germline ends. CDR1 is GTSNPN and CDR2 is SVGIG in the germline V gene (reference sequence). This CDR3 is built from 13 residues. CDR3 DNA sequence: TGTGCCTGGAATCGGGGAACTGGAAACACCATATATTTT. It is translated as CAWNRGTGNTIYF.

The V call is TRBV7-9, the J call TRBJ2-7; 9 nucleotides match TRBD1. Germline lookup yields CDR1 SEHNR and CDR2 FQNEAQ (reference sequence). This CDR3 comprises 13 residues. The junction had 2 bases not matched to a gene; V was cut back by 6 bases and J by 2 bases. The CDR3 coding sequence is TGTGCCAGCAGTAGACAGGGGGCCTACGAGCAGTACTTC. Protein sequence: CASSRQGAYEQYF.

CDR3 region: CASKSKGQANTGELFF. In DNA form, the CDR3 reads TGTGCCAGTAAAAGTAAGGGACAAGCGAACACCGGGGAGCTGTTTTTT. This chain uses TRBV19 with TRBJ2-2, with D perhaps matching TRBD1 (6 bases). This CDR3 contains 16 residues. Germline V lookup: CDR1 LNHDA, CDR2 SQIVND (reference sequence). The V gene lost 7 bases and the J gene lost 0 bases, with 15 bases spanning the gap.

V usage is TRBV20-1 and J usage is TRBJ2-1; D not certain. The CDR3 loop spans 11 amino acids. CDR1 and CDR2 (germline): DFQATT, SNEGSKA (reference sequence). V was pared by 3 bases and J by 8 bases, with 8 bases between. The CDR3 spells CSASAYDEQFF. In DNA form, the CDR3 reads TGCAGTGCTAGCGCTTATGATGAGCAGTTCTTC.

The V and J genes are TRBV14 and TRBJ2-5; tentatively, D is TRBD2 (5 bases). The V gene's germline CDR1 is SGHDN and CDR2 FVKESK. This CDR3 comprises 13 residues. The V and J ends lost 4 bases and 1 base respectively, with 7 bases between them. CDR3 amino acids: CASSPGLQETQYF. The CDR3 DNA sequence: TGTGCCAGCAGCCCCGGACTCCAAGAGACCCAGTACTTC.

This chain uses TRBV6-1 with TRBJ2-5; possibly TRBD2 for D (6 bases). The germline gives CDR1 MNHNS, CDR2 SASEGT. Trimming left V 0 bases short and J 7 bases short, with 12 bases between. CDR3 length equals 14 residues. The CDR3 reads CASSEAWQGGTQYF. The DNA for the CDR3 is TGTGCCAGCAGTGAAGCTTGGCAGGGAGGGACCCAGTACTTC.

The rearrangement joins TRBV29-1 to TRBJ1-1, with a weak D call TRBD1 (5 bases). The germline CDR1 and CDR2 sequences are SQVTM and ANQGSEA. The CDR3 is 15 amino acids. The V and J ends lost 1 base and 1 base respectively, with 13 bases between them. CDR3 loop: CSVEVPKRGNTEAFF. The DNA of the CDR3 is TGCAGCGTTGAAGTTCCGAAAAGGGGGAACACTGAAGCTTTCTTT.

The gene calls are TRBV4-2 and TRBJ2-3; 10 positions match TRBD2. Germline lookup yields CDR1 LGHNA and CDR2 YNFKEQ. V trimming: 4 bases; J trimming: 2 bases; junction bases outside the gene matches: 9. The CDR3 has 17 residues. The chain's CDR3 is CASSRQEGTSDTDTQYF. In DNA, the CDR3 is TGTGCCAGCAGCCGACAGGAGGGGACTAGCGACACAGATACGCAGTATTTT.

This clone was picked up one time. The rearrangement links TRBV24-1 to TRBJ2-5; D may be TRBD1 (5 bases). The ends were cut back, 7 bases at V and 1 base at J, with 6 bases in the middle. The CDR3 runs 12 residues. Germline V gives CDR1 KGHDR, CDR2 SFDVKD. The CDR3 loop reads CATRDSQETQYF. The CDR3 DNA sequence: TGTGCCACCAGAGACAGCCAAGAGACCCAGTACTTC.

The chain couples TRBV10-3 to TRBJ1-2; D is undetermined. V was cut by 3 bases and J by 0 bases, with 5 bases left in between. Germline V lookup: CDR1 ENHRY, CDR2 SYGVKD. The CDR3 runs 13 residues. The CDR3 DNA reads as TGTGCCATCAGTGACCTCACTAACTATGGCTACACCTTC. It encodes CAISDLTNYGYTF.

The genes are TRBV19 and TRBJ2-3; 7 bases fit TRBD2. The CDR3 runs 13 residues. The V gene's germline CDR1 is LNHDA and CDR2 SQIVND (reference sequence). Trimming removed 5 bases from V and 6 bases from J; junction bases left unmatched: 5. CDR3: CASSPGLVDTQYF. Written as DNA, the CDR3 is TGTGCCAGTAGTCCCGGACTAGTCGATACGCAGTATTTT.

The genes are TRBV5-1 and TRBJ2-7; D uncertain. The V end lost 4 bases, the J end lost 4 bases, and 18 bases lay between the germline ends. Germline CDR1 is SGHRS and CDR2 is YFSETQ. The CDR3 is 15 residues long. CDR3: CASSAGVGRSYEQYF. The CDR3, as DNA: TGCGCCAGCAGCGCCGGTGTGGGCCGAAGTTACGAGCAGTACTTC.

The rearrangement uses TRBV6-4 and TRBJ2-1; D possibly matches TRBD1 or TRBD2 (5 bases each). The CDR3 totals 15 residues. CDR1 is MRHNA, CDR2 SNTAGT, per germline. Trimming cost V 4 bases and J 7 bases, with 17 bases left between them. CDR3 DNA: TGTGCCAGCAGTGTACTTCCGGGACCCCGGAATGAGCAGTTCTTC. Translating gives CASSVLPGPRNEQFF.

V gene TRBV14 combines with J gene TRBJ1-1; D is uncertain. Trimming stripped 2 bases from V and 1 base from J, with 5 bases between. This CDR3 has 13 residues. CDR1 SGHDN and CDR2 FVKESK come from the germline V gene. The DNA for the CDR3 is TGTGCCAGCAGCCAATACAGGAACACTGAAGCTTTCTTT. It is translated as CASSQYRNTEAFF.